The TCR beta chain under discussion was sequenced for a study of Tregs in tolerant kidney transplant recipients. Germline V gene data show CDR1 as MNHEY and CDR2 as SMNVEV (reference sequence). V lost 4 bases to trimming and J lost 5 bases, with 14 bases between them. CDR3 length: 15 residues. Unstimulated Tregs (CD4+CD25+CD127-) and CD4+CD25- non-Tregs were sorted from PBMCs. Profiled with immunoSEQ multiplex PCR; TCRdb holds only in-frame clones, not every one. The table includes about 72,000 clones, roughly 92% detected once. The chain recombines TRBV27 with TRBJ1-4; D ambiguous. The receptor was derived from a human donor who received a combined kidney and bone marrow transplant. Here the sequenced sample was CD8+ T cells from blood, taken before the transplant. As DNA, the CDR3 is TGTGCCAGCAGTTGGGTGGGGAGAGGGAATGAAAAACTGTTTTTT. Amino acid sequence: CASSWVGRGNEKLFF.